The source of this T cell receptor (beta chain) is a study of sequential checkpoint blockade in melanoma. Background on the study: Arm A got nivolumab then ipilimumab; arm B the reverse, 1:1. Each arm's sequence ended with maintenance nivolumab.

This CDR3 is built from 14 residues. After removal of 5 bases from V and 6 bases from J, the junction contained 7 bases not matched to a gene. Germline V gene data show CDR1 as MDHEN and CDR2 as SYDVKM. As to treatment: randomized to nivolumab then ipilimumab (arm A) or the reverse (arm B). None of the patients previously received DNA-damaging chemotherapy. PBMC sorting kept live CD3+CD8+ cells without CD19 or CD56. Method: immunoSEQ multiplex PCR; TCRdb's copy keeps in-frame clones and lacks some. The sample holds tens of thousands of clones; around 80% are singletons and the top ten take about 17%. The source was CD8+ T cells sorted from blood (inferred from file names), collected from a patient given nivolumab and ipilimumab in sequence. This receptor was identified in a human donor with melanoma. The chain uses TRBV28 and TRBJ2-7; TRBD1 matches 10 bases. The CDR3 spells CASSITGTGVEQYF. CDR3 bases: TGTGCCAGCAGTATTACCGGGACAGGGGTCGAGCAGTACTTC.